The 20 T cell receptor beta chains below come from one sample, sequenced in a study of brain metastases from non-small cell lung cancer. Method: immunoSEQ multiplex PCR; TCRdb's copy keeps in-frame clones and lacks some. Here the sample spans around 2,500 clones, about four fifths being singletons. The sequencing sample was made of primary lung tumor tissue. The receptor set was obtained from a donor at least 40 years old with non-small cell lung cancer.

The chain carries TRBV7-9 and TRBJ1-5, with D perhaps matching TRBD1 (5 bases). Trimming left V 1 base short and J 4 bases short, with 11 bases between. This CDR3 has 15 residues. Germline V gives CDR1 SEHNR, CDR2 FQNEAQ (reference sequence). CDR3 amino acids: CASSLGPRGNQPQHF. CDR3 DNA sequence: TGTGCCAGCAGCTTAGGTCCAAGGGGTAATCAGCCCCAGCATTTT.

CDR3 nucleotide sequence: TGCGCCAGCAGCCAAGATCGGGCGGATTCTAATTCACCCCTCCACTTT. Amino acids: CASSQDRADSNSPLHF. The rearrangement joins TRBV4-3 to TRBJ1-6; unclear D gene. In germline, CDR1 is LGHNA, CDR2 YSLEER. The CDR3 contains 16 residues. The germline V and J ends were trimmed by 0 bases and 6 bases, with 12 bases remaining between them.

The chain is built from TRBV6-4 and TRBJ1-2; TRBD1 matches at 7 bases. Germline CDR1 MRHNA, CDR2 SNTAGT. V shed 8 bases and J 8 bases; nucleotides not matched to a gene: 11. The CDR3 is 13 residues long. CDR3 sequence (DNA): TGTGCCAGCTCCTTCACAGGGGAGGGCGGCTACACCTTC. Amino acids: CASSFTGEGGYTF.

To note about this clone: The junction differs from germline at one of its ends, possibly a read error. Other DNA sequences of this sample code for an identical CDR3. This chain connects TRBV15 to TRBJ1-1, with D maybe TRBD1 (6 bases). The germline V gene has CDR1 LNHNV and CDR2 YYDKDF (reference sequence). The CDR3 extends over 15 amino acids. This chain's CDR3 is CATRGRTARNTEAFF. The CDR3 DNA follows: TGTGCCACCAGAGGGAGGACAGCCCGAAACACTGAAGCTTTTTTT.

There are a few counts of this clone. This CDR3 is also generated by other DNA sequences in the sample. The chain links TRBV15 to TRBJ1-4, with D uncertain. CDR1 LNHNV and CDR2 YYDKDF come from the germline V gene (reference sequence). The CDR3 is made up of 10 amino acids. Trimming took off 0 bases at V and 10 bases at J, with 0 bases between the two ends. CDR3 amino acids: CATSREKLFF. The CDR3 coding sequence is TGTGCCACCAGCAGAGAAAAACTGTTTTTT. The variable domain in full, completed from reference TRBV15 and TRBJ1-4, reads DAMVIQNPRYQVTQFGKPVTLSCSQTLNHNVMYWYQQKSSQAPKLLFHYYDKDFNNEADTPDNFQSRRPNTSFCFLDIRSPGLGDTAMYLCATSREKLFFGSGTQLSVL.

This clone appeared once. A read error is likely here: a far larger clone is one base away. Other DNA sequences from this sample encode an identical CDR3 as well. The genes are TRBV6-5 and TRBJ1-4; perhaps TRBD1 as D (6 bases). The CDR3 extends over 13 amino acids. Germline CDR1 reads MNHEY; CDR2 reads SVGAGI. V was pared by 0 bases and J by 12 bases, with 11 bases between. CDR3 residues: CASSYSYRGELFF. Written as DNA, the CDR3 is TGTGCCAGCAGTTACTCCTATAGGGGGGAACTGTTTTTT.

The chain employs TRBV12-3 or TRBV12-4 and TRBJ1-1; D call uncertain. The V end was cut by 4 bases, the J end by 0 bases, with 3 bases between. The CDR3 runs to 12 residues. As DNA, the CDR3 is TGTGCCAGCAGTTCCATGAACACTGAAGCTTTCTTT. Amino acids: CASSSMNTEAFF.

The chain's CDR3 is CASSERPNTEAFF. In nucleotides, the CDR3 is TGCGCCAGCAGTGAACGGCCTAACACTGAAGCTTTCTTT. This sequence joins TRBV10-2 and TRBJ1-1; no clear D gene. V was clipped by 3 bases and J by 2 bases, with 7 bases between them. The CDR3 sequence is 13 residues long. Per germline, CDR1 WSHSY and CDR2 SAAADI.

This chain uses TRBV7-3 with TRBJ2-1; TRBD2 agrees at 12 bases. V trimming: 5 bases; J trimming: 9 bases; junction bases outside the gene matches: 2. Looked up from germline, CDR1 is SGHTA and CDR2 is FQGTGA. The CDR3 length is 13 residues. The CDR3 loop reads CASSPGLAGEQFF. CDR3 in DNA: TGTGCCAGCAGCCCGGGACTAGCGGGTGAGCAGTTCTTC.

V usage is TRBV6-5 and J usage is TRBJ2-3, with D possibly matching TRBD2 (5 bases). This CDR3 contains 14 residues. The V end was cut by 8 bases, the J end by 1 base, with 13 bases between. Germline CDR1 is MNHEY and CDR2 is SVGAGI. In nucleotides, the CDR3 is TGTGCCAGCTCGGGGTTCGAGGGCACAGATACGCAGTATTTT. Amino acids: CASSGFEGTDTQYF.

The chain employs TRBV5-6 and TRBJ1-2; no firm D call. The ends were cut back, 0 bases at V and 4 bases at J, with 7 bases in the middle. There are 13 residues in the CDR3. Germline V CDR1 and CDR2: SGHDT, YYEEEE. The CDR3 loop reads CASSLGEAYGYTF. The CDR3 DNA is TGTGCCAGCAGCTTGGGTGAAGCCTATGGCTACACCTTC.

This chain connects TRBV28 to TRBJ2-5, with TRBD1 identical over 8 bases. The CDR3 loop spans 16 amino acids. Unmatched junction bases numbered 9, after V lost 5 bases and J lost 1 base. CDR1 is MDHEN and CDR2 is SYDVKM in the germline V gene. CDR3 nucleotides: TGTGCCAGCAGTGTCCCGGGACAGGCAATCCAAGAGACCCAGTACTTC. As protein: CASSVPGQAIQETQYF.

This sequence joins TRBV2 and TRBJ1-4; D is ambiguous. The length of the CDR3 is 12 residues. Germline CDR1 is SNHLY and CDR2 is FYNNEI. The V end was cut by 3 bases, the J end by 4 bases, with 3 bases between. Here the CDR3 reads CASSDLNEKLFF. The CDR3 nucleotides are TGTGCCAGCAGTGACCTTAATGAAAAACTGTTTTTT.

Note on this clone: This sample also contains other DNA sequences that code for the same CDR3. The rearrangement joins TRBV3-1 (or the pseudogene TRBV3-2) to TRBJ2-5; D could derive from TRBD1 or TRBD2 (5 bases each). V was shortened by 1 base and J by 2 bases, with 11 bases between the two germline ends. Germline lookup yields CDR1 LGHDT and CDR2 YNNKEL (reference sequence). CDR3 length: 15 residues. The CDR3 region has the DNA TGTGCCAGCAGCCAAGTCCCGGGACCACAAGAGACCCAGTACTTC. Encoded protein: CASSQVPGPQETQYF.

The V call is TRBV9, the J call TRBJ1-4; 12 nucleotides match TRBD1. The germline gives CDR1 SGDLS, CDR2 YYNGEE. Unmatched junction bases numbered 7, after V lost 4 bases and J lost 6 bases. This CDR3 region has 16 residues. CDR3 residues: CASSRGTGGGYEKLFF. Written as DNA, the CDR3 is TGTGCCAGCAGCAGAGGGACAGGGGGCGGATATGAAAAACTGTTTTTT. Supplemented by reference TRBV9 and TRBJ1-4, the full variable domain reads DSGVTQTPKHLITATGQRVTLRCSPRSGDLSVYWYQQSLDQGLQFLIQYYNGEERAKGNILERFSAQQFPDLHSELNLSSLELGDSALYFCASSRGTGGGYEKLFFGSGTQLSVL.

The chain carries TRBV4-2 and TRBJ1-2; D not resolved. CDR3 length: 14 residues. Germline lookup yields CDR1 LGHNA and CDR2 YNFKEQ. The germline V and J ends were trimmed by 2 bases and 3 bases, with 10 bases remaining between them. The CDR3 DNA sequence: TGTGCCAGCAGCCAAAGCCCGGAGGACTATGGCTACACCTTC. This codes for CASSQSPEDYGYTF.

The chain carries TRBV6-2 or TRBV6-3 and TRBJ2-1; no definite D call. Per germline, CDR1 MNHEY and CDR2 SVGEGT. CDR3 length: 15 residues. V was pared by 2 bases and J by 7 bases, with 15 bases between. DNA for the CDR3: TGTGCCAGCAGTTACCATAGTACCTTTGCAAATGAGCAGTTCTTC. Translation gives CASSYHSTFANEQFF.

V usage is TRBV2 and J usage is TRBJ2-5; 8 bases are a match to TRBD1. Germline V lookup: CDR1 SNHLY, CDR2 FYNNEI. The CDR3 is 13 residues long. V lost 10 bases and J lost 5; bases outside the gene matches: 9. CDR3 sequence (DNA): TGTGCCACCATAAGACAGGGGAAGGAGACCCAGTACTTC. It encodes CATIRQGKETQYF.

CDR3 in DNA: TGTGCCAGCACCCTAGGACAGGCCGCTAAAAAACTGTTTTTT. Residues: CASTLGQAAKKLFF. This sequence joins TRBV6-5 and TRBJ1-4; 7 bases map to TRBD1. Germline V gene sequence: CDR1 MNHEY, CDR2 SVGAGI. The CDR3 covers 14 residues. V trimming: 7 bases; J trimming: 9 bases; junction bases outside the gene matches: 11.

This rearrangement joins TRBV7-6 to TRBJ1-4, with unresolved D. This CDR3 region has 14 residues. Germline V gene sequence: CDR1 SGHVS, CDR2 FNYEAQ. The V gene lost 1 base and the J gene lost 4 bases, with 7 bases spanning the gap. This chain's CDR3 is CASSLGAVNEKLFF. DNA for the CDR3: TGTGCCAGCAGCTTAGGGGCAGTTAATGAAAAACTGTTTTTT.